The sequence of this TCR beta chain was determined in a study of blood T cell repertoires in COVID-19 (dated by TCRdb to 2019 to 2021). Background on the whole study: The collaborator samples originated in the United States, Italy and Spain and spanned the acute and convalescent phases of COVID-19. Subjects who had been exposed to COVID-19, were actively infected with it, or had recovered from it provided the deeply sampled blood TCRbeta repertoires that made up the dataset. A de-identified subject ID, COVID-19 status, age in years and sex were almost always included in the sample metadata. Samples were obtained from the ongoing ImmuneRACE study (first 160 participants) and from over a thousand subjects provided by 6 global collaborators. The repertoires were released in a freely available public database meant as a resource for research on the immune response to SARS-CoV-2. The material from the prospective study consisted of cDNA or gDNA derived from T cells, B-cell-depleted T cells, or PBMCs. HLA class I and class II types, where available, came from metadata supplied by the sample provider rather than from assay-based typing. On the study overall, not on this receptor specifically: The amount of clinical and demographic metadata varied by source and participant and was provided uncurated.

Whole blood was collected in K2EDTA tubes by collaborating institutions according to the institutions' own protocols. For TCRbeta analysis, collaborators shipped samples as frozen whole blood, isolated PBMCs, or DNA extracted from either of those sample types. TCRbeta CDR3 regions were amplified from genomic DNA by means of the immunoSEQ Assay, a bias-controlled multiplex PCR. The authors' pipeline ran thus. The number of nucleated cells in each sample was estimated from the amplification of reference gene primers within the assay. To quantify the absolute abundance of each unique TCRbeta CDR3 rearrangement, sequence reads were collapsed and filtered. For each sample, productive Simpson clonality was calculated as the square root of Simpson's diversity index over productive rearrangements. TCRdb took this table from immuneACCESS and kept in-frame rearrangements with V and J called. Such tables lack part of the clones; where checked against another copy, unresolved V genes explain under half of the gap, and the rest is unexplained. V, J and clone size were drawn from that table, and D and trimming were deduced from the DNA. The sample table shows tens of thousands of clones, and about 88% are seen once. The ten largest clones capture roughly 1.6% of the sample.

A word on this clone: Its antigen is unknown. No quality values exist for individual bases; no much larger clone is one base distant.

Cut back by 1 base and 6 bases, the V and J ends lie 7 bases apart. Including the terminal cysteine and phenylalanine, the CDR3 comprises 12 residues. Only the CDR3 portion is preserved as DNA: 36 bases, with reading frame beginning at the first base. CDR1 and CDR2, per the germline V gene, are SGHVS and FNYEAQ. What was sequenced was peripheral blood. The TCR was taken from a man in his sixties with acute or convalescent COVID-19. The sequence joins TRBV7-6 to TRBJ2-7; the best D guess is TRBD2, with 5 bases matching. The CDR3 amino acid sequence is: CASSLGESEQYF. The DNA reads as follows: TGTGCCAGCAGCTTAGGGGAGAGCGAGCAGTACTTC.